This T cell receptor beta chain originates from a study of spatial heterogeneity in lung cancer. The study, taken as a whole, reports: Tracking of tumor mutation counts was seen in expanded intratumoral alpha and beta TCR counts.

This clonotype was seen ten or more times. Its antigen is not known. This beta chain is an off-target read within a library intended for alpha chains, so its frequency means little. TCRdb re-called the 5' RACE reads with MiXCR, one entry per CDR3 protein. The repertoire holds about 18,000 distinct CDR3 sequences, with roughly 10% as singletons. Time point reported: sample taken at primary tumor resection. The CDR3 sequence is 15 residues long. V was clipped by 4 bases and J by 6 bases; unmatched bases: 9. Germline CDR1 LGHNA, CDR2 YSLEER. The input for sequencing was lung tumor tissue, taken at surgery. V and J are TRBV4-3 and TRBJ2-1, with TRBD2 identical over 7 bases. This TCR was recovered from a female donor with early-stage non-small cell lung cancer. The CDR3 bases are TGCGCCAGCAGCCCTAAACGGGGAGGGTCCAATGAGCAGTTCTTC. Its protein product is CASSPKRGGSNEQFF.